This TCR beta chain was recorded in a study of T cell repertoires in cytomegalovirus infection. TCRdb re-analysed the reads in MiXCR, keeping a single row per CDR3 protein. This sample has 680,000 or so distinct CDR3 sequences, with 35% to 45% found just once. Whole-study findings and limits: Identification of carriers of CMV plus the relevant HLA was achieved through cumulative public TCR beta family frequency.

Germline loops: CDR1 SEHNR, CDR2 FQNEAQ (reference sequence). The V and J ends lost 5 bases and 7 bases respectively, with 12 bases between them. This CDR3 spans 14 amino acids. With regard to this clonotype: Its antigen is not identified.

The rearrangement joins TRBV7-9 to TRBJ1-6; D ambiguous. Sequenced: PBMCs. The receptor comes from a human donor in good health (CMV status not recorded). Some clones in this sample may be carry-over from other donors' samples. The CDR3 DNA follows: TGTGCCAGCAGCCCTATCACTTTGAATTCACCCCTCCACTTT. Encoded protein: CASSPITLNSPLHF. Drawing the rest from reference TRBV7-9 and TRBJ1-6, the complete variable domain is DTGVSQNPRHKITKRGQNVTFRCDPISEHNRLYWYRQTLGQGPEFLTYFQNEAQLEKSRLLSDRFSAERPKGSFSTLEIQRTEQGDSAMYLCASSPITLNSPLHFGNGTRLTVT.